These T cell receptor beta chains were read from a single sample in a study of identical twins. Each CDR3 protein gets one entry after TCRdb re-called the 5' RACE reads with MiXCR. The sample records 450,000 or so distinct CDR3 sequences, approximately 15% being singletons. This sample was also put to use in a study of yellow fever vaccine responses in identical twins.

Specimen: CD4+ T cells sorted from blood. Receptors were obtained from a woman aged 18-29 years in good health. The CDR3 runs from the conserved cysteine through the conserved F or W. Fields, in order: V gene, J gene, clone size, D gene, CDR3 DNA, CDR3 protein. A D gene is named only where the DNA matches it firmly. Size is stated for part of the rows, as once, few or many counts, or as a class when the clone is expanded.

>TRBV3-1|TRBJ2-1|.|.
TGTGCCAGCAGCCAAGATCCTCTTGGTGAGCAGTTCTTC
CASSQDPLGEQFF
>TRBV25-1|TRBJ2-3|few|TRBD2
TGTGCCAGCAGTGAATTCGGGAGGCGGGGGGCCGCAGATACGCAGTATTTT
CASSEFGRRGAADTQYF
>TRBV4-2|TRBJ2-1|.|TRBD2
TGTGCCAGCAGCCAGAGAATAGCGGGGGGCACCTACAATGAGCAGTTCTTC
CASSQRIAGGTYNEQFF
>TRBV5-6|TRBJ2-3|.|.
TGTGCCAGCAGCCCCGGAACTATTAGAATTACGCAGTATTTT
CASSPGTIRITQYF
>TRBV29-1|TRBJ2-3|many|.
TGCAGCGTTGACAGGGAGCCAGATACGCAGTATTTT
CSVDREPDTQYF
>TRBV7-2|TRBJ2-3|.|.
TGTGCCAGCAGCTCAGTTTACACAGATACGCAGTATTTT
CASSSVYTDTQYF
>TRBV28|TRBJ2-7|few|.
TGTGCCAGCAGCTTACCGGGACCGGTCTCCTACGAGCAGTACTTC
CASSLPGPVSYEQYF
>TRBV3-1|TRBJ2-7|many|.
TGTGCCAGCAGCCGCGGGACTGGGTCCTACGAGCAGTACTTC
CASSRGTGSYEQYF
>TRBV5-1|TRBJ2-1|.|TRBD2
TGCGCCAGCAGCCGCGGGGGGCTGGGCTACAATGAGCAGTTCTTC
CASSRGGLGYNEQFF
>TRBV20-1|TRBJ2-6|few|TRBD1
TGCAGTGCTCCCCGGGACAGGGGTTCTGGCGGGGCCAACGTCCTGACTTTC
CSAPRDRGSGGANVLTF
>TRBV5-8|TRBJ2-2|.|TRBD1
TGTGCCAGCAGCTCCAGGGGGCTCAGCGGGGAGCTGTTTTTT
CASSSRGLSGELFF
>TRBV5-1|TRBJ2-1|.|TRBD2
TGCGCCAGCAGCCTCGGGACTAGCGGACAATACAATGAGCAGTTCTTC
CASSLGTSGQYNEQFF
>TRBV28|TRBJ2-7|many|TRBD1
TGTGCCAGCAGTTTAATAGCAGGGGGCAGGAACGAGCAGTACTTC
CASSLIAGGRNEQYF
>TRBV7-6|TRBJ1-2|many|.
TGTGCCAGCAGCCCCGATAGCCTCTATGGCTACACCTTC
CASSPDSLYGYTF
>TRBV12-3/TRBV12-4|TRBJ2-7|many|TRBD1
TGTGCCAGCAGTACGACAGGGACAGAAGAGCAGTACTTC
CASSTTGTEEQYF
>TRBV12-3/TRBV12-4|TRBJ2-7|.|.
TGTGCCAGCAGGGGGGACTTTGCCTACGAGCAGTACTTC
CASRGDFAYEQYF
>TRBV11-2|TRBJ2-5|.|.
TGTGCCAGCAGCTGGAAAGGCAGGAAAGAGACCCAGTACTTC
CASSWKGRKETQYF
>TRBV20-1|TRBJ2-7|many|TRBD1
TGCAGTGCTAGAGGCGGACAGGATGGACACGAGCAGTACTTC
CSARGGQDGHEQYF
>TRBV5-1|TRBJ2-3|few|TRBD2
TGCGCCAGCAGCTTGGTTCTAGCGGGGGCCGGCATATCAGATACGCAGTATTTT
CASSLVLAGAGISDTQYF
>TRBV11-3|TRBJ2-5|.|.
TGTGCCAGCAGCCGTAGTGAACAAGAGACCCAGTACTTC
CASSRSEQETQYF
>TRBV4-3|TRBJ2-3|many|TRBD2
TGCGCCAGCAGCCAAGAACCGGGTAGCGGGAGGGATACGCAGTATTTT
CASSQEPGSGRDTQYF
>TRBV19|TRBJ1-5|.|TRBD1
TGTGCCAGTAGTATAGACCCCGGGACAGGGGGTCAGCCCCAGCATTTT
CASSIDPGTGGQPQHF
>TRBV6-1|TRBJ2-7|.|.
TGTGCCAGCAGTCGCCTCCGGGACGGCCACTACGAGCAGTACTTC
CASSRLRDGHYEQYF
>TRBV5-5|TRBJ2-3|.|.
TGTGCCAGCAGAGGCAGAGACACAGATACGCAGTATTTT
CASRGRDTDTQYF
>TRBV7-9|TRBJ2-7|few|.
TGTGCCAGCAGCCCGGGGGAAGTCTACGAGCAGTACTTC
CASSPGEVYEQYF
>TRBV7-2|TRBJ2-1|few|.
TGTGCCAGCAGACAGCGGGAGACAGGGAACAATGAGCAGTTCTTC
CASRQRETGNNEQFF
>TRBV7-9|TRBJ2-2|once|.
TGTGCCAGCAGCGAGGGGTTGGGCGGGGAGCTGTTTTTT
CASSEGLGGELFF
>TRBV14|TRBJ2-7|.|.
TGTGCCAGCAGCCGACAACAGGGTCGAGATAGCGAGCAGTACTTC
CASSRQQGRDSEQYF
>TRBV5-5|TRBJ1-2|few|.
TGTGCCAGCAGCACGGATGTCTATGGCTACACCTTC
CASSTDVYGYTF
>TRBV5-1|TRBJ2-7|.|.
TGCGCCAGCAGCGCGGGACTTACCTACGAGCAGTACTTC
CASSAGLTYEQYF
>TRBV12-3/TRBV12-4|TRBJ1-5|.|.
TGTGCCAGCAGTTTAACAGGGAAGCCCCAGCATTTT
CASSLTGKPQHF
>TRBV15|TRBJ2-1|.|.
TGTGCCACCAGCAGAGATCGGGCCGGCGGGCAGTTCTTC
CATSRDRAGGQFF
>TRBV5-1|TRBJ2-3|.|.
TGCGCCAGCGGGCGCGGTGGACTCAACGGGGATACGCAGTATTTT
CASGRGGLNGDTQYF
>TRBV6-1|TRBJ2-3|few|TRBD1
TGTGCCAGCAGTGAAACCGCCGAGGGGGCCAGGGGATCTGCAGATACGCAGTATTTT
CASSETAEGARGSADTQYF
>TRBV20-1|TRBJ2-1|.|.
TGCAGTGCTCAGACAGGACTTAATGAGCAGTTCTTC
CSAQTGLNEQFF
>TRBV12-3/TRBV12-4|TRBJ2-5|.|.
TGTGCCAGCAGTTTTGCCCTAGCGGAGACCCAGTACTTC
CASSFALAETQYF
>TRBV10-3|TRBJ2-1|many|TRBD1
TGTGCCATCAGTGGGTCGACAGGGGGTACCTACAATGAGCAGTTCTTC
CAISGSTGGTYNEQFF
>TRBV7-2|TRBJ2-2|many|TRBD2
TGTGCCAGCAGCTTAGTTACGGCGGGAGCCGGGGAGCTGTTTTTT
CASSLVTAGAGELFF
>TRBV20-1|TRBJ2-3|.|.
TGCAGTGCTCTCGTGGGGAAGGCAGATACGCAGTATTTT
CSALVGKADTQYF
>TRBV5-1|TRBJ2-1|many|.
TGTGCCAGCAGTAGCGGCTCCTACAATGAGCAGTTCTTC
CASSSGSYNEQFF
>TRBV19|TRBJ2-1|.|TRBD2
TGTGCCAGTAGTCGTGTAGTAGCGGGAGGTGGGAATGAGCAGTTCTTC
CASSRVVAGGGNEQFF